A selection of T cell receptor beta chains follows, all from one sample in a study of cytomegalovirus exposure and HLA in healthy donors. Sequencing was performed with immunoSEQ multiplex PCR; in TCRdb, only in-frame clones are kept and a portion is missing. The repertoire holds around 200,000 clones, with approximately 82% as singletons. Sequencing was carried out using PBMCs. These receptor sequences come from a girl aged 2-15 years in good health and CMV-seropositive. Both conserved end residues are trimmed from each CDR3.

TRBV5-1,ASSPWTDYSEGYT
TRBV19,ASIGPYNQPQH
TRBV6-1,ASSEAGTGGKGYEQY
TRBV30,AWSPTRQAEAF
TRBV18,ASSPSGVPTDTQY
TRBV19,ASTPDRGGGTEAF
TRBV11-2,ATGLPYTGELF
TRBV7-9,ASSSLDSNYGYT
TRBV30,AWRSYNEQF
TRBV5-1,ASSLGVRVNEKLF
TRBV19,ASSISGVTEAF
TRBV15,ATSGPATGYHYNSPLH
TRBV11-3,ASSQGDLRGEAF
TRBV7-2,ASSPRTGTGNTIY
TRBV10-2,ASSLQVSNTEAF
TRBV19,ASSIIEGTGSNSPLH
TRBV6-1,ASSVGQPYGYT
TRBV4-1,AGSQFGTGVNEQF
TRBV30,AGRPGTGFRNNSPLH
TRBV2,ASNLGTSNEQF
TRBV27,ASSISPTAEAF
TRBV28,ASKGAGQPQH
TRBV5-7,ASKPDQDYRMPNYGYT